Sequencing of this T cell receptor (beta chain) was carried out in a study of blood T cell repertoires in COVID-19. Study background: PBMCs, B-cell-depleted T cells, or T cells were the source of the cDNA or gDNA that made up the material.

Everyone who took part was roughly 18 to 100 years old, and they came from fewer than 25 US areas. Two negative PCRs, clearance, or symptom resolution had been documented for recovered Cohort 3 donors. Original handling: The assay estimated nucleated cells by amplifying reference gene primers. The repertoire was sequenced with immunoSEQ multiplex PCR; TCRdb's copy has only in-frame clones and lacks some. V and J calls and clone size follow that table, whereas D and trimming were derived from the DNA. The data show some 320,000 clones, around 90% seen once. In germline, CDR1 is LGHDT, CDR2 YNNKEL (reference sequence). The J segment lost 4 bases and the V segment lost 6 bases, leaving 11 bases of the junction unmatched. The CDR3 loop spans 15 amino acids.

The V and J genes are TRBV3-1 (or the pseudogene TRBV3-2) and TRBJ1-2, with 7 bases that match TRBD1. The clonotype was recovered from a man aged 60 to 69 who had recovered from COVID-19. Sequenced: PBMCs or T cells enriched from blood (not recorded which). The CDR3 bases are TGTGCCAGCAGAAACAGGGGCCCTCAGGGCTATGGCTACACCTTC. Translating gives CASRNRGPQGYGYTF.